The 22 T cell receptor beta chains in this list originate from one sample, sequenced in a study of T-cell memory formation after mild COVID-19. TCRdb reprocessed the 5' RACE reads with MiXCR, giving one entry per CDR3 protein. The sample records around 400,000 distinct CDR3 sequences, 20% to 30% being singletons. Input material: PBMCs or a T cell subset sorted from them (not recorded which). These receptors came from an adult woman who had mild COVID-19 (a few samples of this study predate the infection). Cell type and time point are not known.

The V call is TRBV10-3, the J call TRBJ1-6, with D perhaps matching TRBD1 (6 bases). CDR1 and CDR2 from the germline V gene are ENHRY and SYGVKD. V dropped 6 bases and J dropped 5 bases, with 14 bases sitting between them. CDR3 size: 15 residues. The CDR3 spells CAISRTGNHNSPLHF. The CDR3 bases are TGTGCCATCAGCCGAACAGGGAATCATAATTCACCCCTCCACTTT.

This chain uses TRBV5-1 with TRBJ2-7; 10 nucleotides line up with TRBD2. Germline values: CDR1 SGHRS, CDR2 YFSETQ. The CDR3 sequence is 18 residues long. Trimming took 1 base from V and 1 from J; bases not matched to a gene: 11. The DNA of the CDR3 is TGCGCCAGCAGCTTGAGACACAAGCTAGCGGGAGATTCCTACGAGCAGTACTTC. It codes for CASSLRHKLAGDSYEQYF.

This clonotype was recorded many times. The rearrangement links TRBV2 to TRBJ1-1; tentatively, D is TRBD1 (5 bases). The V end was cut by 6 bases, the J end by 1 base, with 21 bases between. The V gene's germline CDR1 is SNHLY and CDR2 FYNNEI. The CDR3 totals 17 residues. CDR3 loop: CASSPVATDGANTEAFF. Written as DNA, the CDR3 is TGTGCCAGCAGCCCCGTAGCAACAGATGGGGCGAACACTGAAGCTTTCTTT.

This clonotype was picked up many times. The rearrangement joins TRBV12-3 or TRBV12-4 to TRBJ1-5; 11 bases fit TRBD1. Trimming at V came to 6 bases and at J to 4 bases, leaving 8 bases not matched to a gene. The CDR3 length is 16 residues. The CDR3 here is CASSYSGTGGNQPQHF. Here the CDR3 DNA reads TGTGCCAGCAGCTACTCCGGGACAGGGGGTAATCAGCCCCAGCATTTT.

The chain couples TRBV24-1 to TRBJ2-2; no reliable D call. The length of the CDR3 is 14 residues. V gave up 5 bases and J gave up 3 bases, with 9 bases separating them. Per germline, CDR1 KGHDR and CDR2 SFDVKD. For the CDR3, the DNA is TGTGCCACCAGTGCAGGACGGTACACCGGGGAGCTGTTTTTT. The encoded protein is CATSAGRYTGELFF.

This chain connects TRBV29-1 to TRBJ2-3, with D possibly being TRBD1 or TRBD2 (7 bases each). This CDR3 has 17 amino acids. The V and J ends lost 2 bases and 0 bases respectively, with 18 bases between them. Germline CDR1 and CDR2: SQVTM and ANQGSEA. CDR3 in DNA: TGCAGCGTTGAAAGGGGGCTAGCGGAAATCAGCACAGATACGCAGTATTTT. Encoded protein: CSVERGLAEISTDTQYF.

This clonotype was recorded a few times. CDR3 region: CAIEGTGGGRAEAFF. The CDR3 DNA follows: TGTGCCATCGAGGGGACCGGAGGGGGCAGAGCTGAAGCTTTCTTT. The gene calls are TRBV10-3 and TRBJ1-1; TRBD1 matches at 7 bases. Unmatched junction bases numbered 15, after V lost 8 bases and J lost 6 bases. The CDR3 is 15 amino acids. Germline V lookup: CDR1 ENHRY, CDR2 SYGVKD.

This chain links TRBV29-1 with TRBJ2-1, with 8 bases lining up with TRBD2. Germline CDR1 is SQVTM and CDR2 is ANQGSEA. This CDR3 has 15 residues. The junction had 6 bases not matched to a gene; V was cut back by 5 bases and J by 0 bases. The CDR3 DNA sequence: TGCAGCGTTTGGACGGGGGGGAGCTCCTACAATGAGCAGTTCTTC. It codes for CSVWTGGSSYNEQFF.

This clonotype was seen repeatedly, ten times or more. The chain has TRBV9 and TRBJ1-5; D gene uncertain. Trimming removed 0 bases from V and 4 bases from J, with 8 bases in between. The CDR3 extends over 14 amino acids. CDR1 is SGDLS and CDR2 is YYNGEE in the germline V gene. The chain's CDR3 is CASSVDGSNQPQHF. The CDR3 DNA reads TGTGCCAGCAGCGTAGACGGGAGTAATCAGCCCCAGCATTTT.

This clonotype was seen a handful of times. The chain couples TRBV5-1 to TRBJ2-2; D gene unclear. This CDR3 comprises 15 residues. Trimming took 4 bases from V and 0 from J, leaving 10 bases between them. Per germline, CDR1 SGHRS and CDR2 YFSETQ. CDR3 region: CASSAAIPNTGELFF. In nucleotides, the CDR3 is TGCGCCAGCAGCGCCGCCATACCGAACACCGGGGAGCTGTTTTTT. The full variable domain, completed using reference TRBV5-1 and TRBJ2-2, is KAGVTQTPRYLIKTRGQQVTLSCSPISGHRSVSWYQQTPGQGLQFLFEYFSETQRNKGNFPGRFSGRQFSNSRSEMNVSTLELGDSALYLCASSAAIPNTGELFFGEGSRLTVL.

This clonotype has only a few counts. The V gene is TRBV30, the J gene TRBJ2-2; D might be TRBD2 (6 bases). V shed 3 bases and J shed 6 bases, with 11 bases lying between them. The CDR3 is made up of 13 amino acids. Germline V CDR1 and CDR2: GTSNPN, SVGIG (reference sequence). The CDR3 region is CAWSGWGAGELFF. CDR3 nucleotides: TGTGCCTGGAGCGGATGGGGGGCCGGGGAGCTGTTTTTT. Combining the CDR3 with reference TRBV30 and TRBJ2-2 gives the whole variable domain SQTIHQWPATLVQPVGSPLSLECTVEGTSNPNLYWYRQAAGRGLQLLFYSVGIGQISSEVPQNLSASRPQDRQFILSSKKLLLSDSGFYLCAWSGWGAGELFFGEGSRLTVL.

The V call is TRBV20-1, the J call TRBJ2-2; D is unclear. The germline CDR1 and CDR2 sequences are DFQATT and SNEGSKA (reference sequence). Trimming took 3 bases from V and 0 from J, leaving 8 bases between them. The CDR3 length is 14 residues. The CDR3 is CSASGGTNTGELFF. The CDR3 DNA reads as TGCAGTGCTAGCGGCGGAACGAACACCGGGGAGCTGTTTTTT.

This clonotype appeared many times. This chain connects TRBV5-1 to TRBJ2-7; TRBD2 matches 7 bases. V lost 0 bases and J lost 2; bases outside the gene matches: 5. This CDR3 has 15 residues. Per germline, CDR1 SGHRS and CDR2 YFSETQ. CDR3 residues: CASSLGPAGTYEQYF. The CDR3 coding sequence is TGCGCCAGCAGCTTGGGCCCAGCGGGAACCTACGAGCAGTACTTC.

In this sample, this clonotype turned up a few times. J is TRBJ2-3 and V is TRBV6-5; D gene ambiguous. This CDR3 is built from 13 residues. V was trimmed by 5 bases and J by 4 bases, leaving 10 bases between them. Per the germline V gene, CDR1 is MNHEY and CDR2 is SVGAGI. In DNA form, the CDR3 reads TGTGCCAGCAGTCCTCGGATAGCAGATACGCAGTATTTT. Amino acid sequence: CASSPRIADTQYF.

The rearrangement links TRBV18 to TRBJ2-7; D is unclear. CDR3 length: 13 residues. The V gene lost 6 bases and the J gene lost 0 bases, with 9 bases spanning the gap. Germline V gene data show CDR1 as KGHSH and CDR2 as LQKENI. The CDR3 DNA follows: TGTGCCAGCTCCCCGGACCCCTCCTACGAGCAGTACTTC. Amino acid sequence: CASSPDPSYEQYF.

A few counts support this clonotype. CDR3 sequence (DNA): TGTGCCAGCAGCGTAGAAGGGGGAGGGCCATTCGATACGCAGTATTTT. As protein: CASSVEGGGPFDTQYF. The chain joins TRBV9 to TRBJ2-3; the D gene is possibly TRBD2 (7 bases). Trimming left V 0 bases short and J 6 bases short, with 17 bases between. The CDR3 sequence is 16 residues long. Germline V lookup: CDR1 SGDLS, CDR2 YYNGEE. The complete variable domain, with remaining parts taken from reference TRBV9 and TRBJ2-3, reads DSGVTQTPKHLITATGQRVTLRCSPRSGDLSVYWYQQSLDQGLQFLIQYYNGEERAKGNILERFSAQQFPDLHSELNLSSLELGDSALYFCASSVEGGGPFDTQYFGPGTRLTVL.

This clonotype turned up a few times. V gene TRBV4-2 combines with J gene TRBJ2-3; D possibly corresponds to TRBD2 (5 bases). The V end lost 6 bases, the J end lost 5 bases, and 9 bases lay between the germline ends. CDR3 length: 12 amino acids. Germline V gives CDR1 LGHNA, CDR2 YNFKEQ. CDR3 in DNA: TGTGCCAGCAGTGGACTTGAAGATACGCAGTATTTT. Protein sequence: CASSGLEDTQYF.

This clonotype was seen a few times. The CDR3 DNA reads TGTGCCAGCAGCTTAGGGGACAGGGCTCGAAACACCATATATTTT. Its protein product is CASSLGDRARNTIYF. The chain has TRBV7-8 and TRBJ1-3; 9 positions agree with TRBD1. In germline, CDR1 is SGHVS, CDR2 FQNEAQ. V dropped 1 base and J dropped 5; count of bases not matched to a gene: 3. The CDR3 has 15 residues.

The CDR3 coding sequence is TGCGCCAGCAGCCAAGATTACTCCTCTGGAAACACCATATATTTT. This encodes CASSQDYSSGNTIYF. The V call is TRBV4-1, the J call TRBJ1-3; no clear D gene. In germline, CDR1 is MGHRA, CDR2 YSYEKL. Trimming cost V 0 bases and J 0 bases, with 6 bases left between them. CDR3 length equals 15 residues.

This clonotype was counted only a few times. The chain recombines TRBV27 with TRBJ2-7, with TRBD2 as a possible D gene (6 bases). The CDR3 runs to 14 residues. Germline CDR1 and CDR2: MNHEY and SMNVEV (reference sequence). Trimming removed 0 bases from V and 3 bases from J, with 9 bases in between. The CDR3 DNA sequence: TGTGCCAGCAGTTTATCTGGGGGGATCTACGAGCAGTACTTC. It yields the protein CASSLSGGIYEQYF.

This sequence joins TRBV2 and TRBJ1-2; 8 bases agree with TRBD1. Germline lookup yields CDR1 SNHLY and CDR2 FYNNEI. This CDR3 has 15 amino acids. The ends lost 2 bases at V and 1 base at J; junction bases unmatched: 3. As DNA, the CDR3 is TGTGCCAGCAGTGAACTACAGGGGGTTAACTATGGCTACACCTTC. Its translation is CASSELQGVNYGYTF.

This chain uses TRBV7-3 with TRBJ2-2, with a possible D match to TRBD1 (5 bases). The CDR3 extends over 15 amino acids. The V gene's germline CDR1 is SGHTA and CDR2 FQGTGA. V dropped 1 base and J dropped 4 bases, with 10 bases sitting between them. The CDR3 spells CASSLNQGGTGELFF. In DNA form, the CDR3 reads TGTGCCAGCAGCTTAAACCAGGGCGGCACCGGGGAGCTGTTTTTT.